The present T cell receptor beta chain was sequenced within a study of cytomegalovirus exposure and HLA in healthy donors. Regarding the study as a whole: Later examination showed HLA-associated TCR beta chains had greater clonal expansion than equally common others. In a later analysis, specific HLA alleles were associated with 15,000 to 20,000 TCR beta sequences at a 0.05 false discovery rate. Fewer N-insertions (relative to the approximately 700-donor mean) were reportedly seen in an Asian-associated ancestry cluster in a later analysis. CMV serostatus was the only immune exposure information that was available.

Regarding this clone: Its specificity is unknown.

The PCR contained 60 Vbeta and 13 Jbeta primers. Assay used: immunoSEQ multiplex PCR; TCRdb lists only in-frame clones, some missing. The table lists some 150,000 clones, around 85% of them singletons. This CDR3 has 16 amino acids. The germline V gene has CDR1 SGDLS and CDR2 YYNGEE. Unmatched junction bases numbered 3, after V lost 2 bases and J lost 1 base. Sequencing was performed on PBMCs. The receptor was isolated from a man aged 35 to 55 in good health and CMV-seropositive. The chain joins TRBV9 to TRBJ2-1; 10 bases line up with TRBD2. CDR3 coding DNA: TGTGCCAGCAGCGTGGGGACTAGCGTATCCTACAATGAGCAGTTCTTC. Translating it yields CASSVGTSVSYNEQFF.